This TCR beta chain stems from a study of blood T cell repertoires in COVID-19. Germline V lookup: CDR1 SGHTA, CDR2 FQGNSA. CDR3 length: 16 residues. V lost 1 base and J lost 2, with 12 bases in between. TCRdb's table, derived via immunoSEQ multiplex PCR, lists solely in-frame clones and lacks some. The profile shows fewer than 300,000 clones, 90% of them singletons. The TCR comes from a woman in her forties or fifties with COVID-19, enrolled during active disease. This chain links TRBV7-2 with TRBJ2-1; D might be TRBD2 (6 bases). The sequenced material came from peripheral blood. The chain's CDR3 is CASSLVTGGAYNEQFF. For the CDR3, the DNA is TGTGCCAGCAGCTTAGTGACCGGCGGGGCCTACAATGAGCAGTTCTTC.